Sequencing of this TCR beta chain was carried out in a study of T cell clonality in common variable immunodeficiency. V shed 1 base and J 1 base; nucleotides not matched to a gene: 0. Germline-derived CDR1 and CDR2 are DFQATT and SNEGSKA (reference sequence). The CDR3 has 14 amino acids. General study findings and limits: Repertoire-complication correlations in CVID were limited by patient heterogeneity. Authors noted CVID clonality's cause needs subpopulation repertoire sequencing. CVID subjects showed higher TCRbeta clonality than healthy controls. Common variable immunodeficiency TCR beta sequences reportedly had fewer deletions and N-nucleotide insertions.

The protocol was immunoSEQ multiplex PCR, while the TCRdb copy is restricted to in-frame clones and leaves out a portion. The profile covers 30,000 to 40,000 clones, none occurring a single time. In this sample, this clone turned up many times. Its antigen is as yet unknown. The CDR3 end is not reached by the read, which stops 3 residues before it; the germline J gene fills it in. The rearrangement links TRBV20-1 to TRBJ1-1; 10 nucleotides align to TRBD1. The sequence came from a person aged 18 to 75 in good health. Source material: peripheral blood mononuclear cells. Incomplete CDR3 DNA: TGCAGTGCTAGAGGGGACAGGGGGAACACTGAA. Amino acid sequence: CSARGDRGNTE. Given in full, the CDR3 is CSARGDRGNTEAFF.